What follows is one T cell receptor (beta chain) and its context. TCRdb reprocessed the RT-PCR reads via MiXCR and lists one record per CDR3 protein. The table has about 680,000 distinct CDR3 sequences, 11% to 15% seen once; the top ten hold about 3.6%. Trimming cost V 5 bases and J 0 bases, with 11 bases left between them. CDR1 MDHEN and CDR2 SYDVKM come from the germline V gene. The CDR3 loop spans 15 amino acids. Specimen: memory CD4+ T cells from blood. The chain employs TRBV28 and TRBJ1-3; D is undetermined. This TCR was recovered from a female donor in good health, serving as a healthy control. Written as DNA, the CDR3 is TGTGCCAGCAGTCCCGAACTGACCTCTGGAAACACCATATATTTT. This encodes CASSPELTSGNTIYF.